The 18 T cell receptor beta chains in this list originate from one sample, sequenced in a study of human T cells and chemical hapten exposure. Time point of the sample: patch test 2, 6 weeks after DPC sensitization. Treatment given: therapeutic diphenylcyclopropenone sensitization with weekly scalp DPC. TCRdb reanalysed the RACE reads using MiXCR and keeps one entry per CDR3 protein. The table records some 57,000 distinct CDR3 sequences, about 10% of them present only once. Sequencing used whole blood, obtained in connection with sensitization to the hapten diphenylcyclopropenone (DPC). Source of these receptors: a woman in her forties or fifties with alopecia areata. Some clones in this sample may be carry-over from other donors' samples.

This clonotype came up a few times. The chain uses TRBV18 and TRBJ2-1, with 12 bases that match TRBD2. V dropped 6 bases and J dropped 7; count of bases not matched to a gene: 7. The germline V gene encodes CDR1 KGHSH and CDR2 LQKENI. The CDR3 covers 15 residues. This CDR3 is CASSLGLAGDNEQFF. The CDR3 DNA is TGTGCCAGCTCTCTGGGACTAGCGGGCGATAATGAGCAGTTCTTC.

This clonotype was recorded a few times. CDR3 nucleotide sequence: TGCAGCGTTGACGGGCTAATCCAAGAGACCCAGTACTTC. It encodes CSVDGLIQETQYF. The J gene is TRBJ2-5, the V gene TRBV29-1, with no clear D. V lost 3 bases to trimming and J lost 1 base, with 9 bases between them. Germline values: CDR1 SQVTM, CDR2 ANQGSEA. The CDR3 is 13 residues long.

A remark on this clonotype: A much larger clone sits a single nucleotide away, making a read error possible. This sequence joins TRBV28 and TRBJ1-5; D not resolved. Germline-derived CDR1 and CDR2 are MDHEN and SYDVKM. The CDR3 is made up of 12 amino acids. CDR3 DNA: TGTGCCTGCAGTCCCCCGACTCAGCCCCAGCATTTT. The encoded protein is CACSPPTQPQHF.

There are many counts of this clonotype. The J gene is TRBJ1-6, the V gene TRBV18, with unresolved D. Germline V gene lookup returns CDR1 KGHSH and CDR2 LQKENI. The CDR3 runs 13 residues. The V and J ends lost 3 bases and 10 bases respectively, with 10 bases between them. The CDR3 bases are TGTGCCAGCTCACCGGTGGCGGGATCACCCCTCCACTTT. Translated: CASSPVAGSPLHF.

CDR3 amino acids: CASSSRTPPYYGYTF. The DNA of the CDR3 is TGTGCCAGCAGTTCCCGGACACCTCCTTACTATGGCTACACCTTC. The V call is TRBV27, the J call TRBJ1-2; weak D call: TRBD1 (5 bases). The V and J ends lost 4 bases and 3 bases respectively, with 15 bases between them. CDR3 length: 15 residues. Germline CDR1 MNHEY, CDR2 SMNVEV (reference sequence).

This clonotype was observed at least ten times. The V and J genes are TRBV7-6 and TRBJ2-7; weak D call: TRBD1 (5 bases). Trimming took off 4 bases at V and 5 bases at J, with 36 bases between the two ends. CDR3 length: 21 residues. Germline V gives CDR1 SGHVS, CDR2 FNYEAQ. The CDR3 protein is CASSSTPPLQPWPKRGNEQYF. CDR3 DNA sequence: TGTGCCAGCAGCTCAACCCCCCCCCTTCAGCCATGGCCTAAAAGGGGCAACGAGCAGTACTTC.

This clonotype was detected a few times. The chain carries TRBV28 and TRBJ2-7; TRBD2 agrees at 10 bases. Looked up from germline, CDR1 is MDHEN and CDR2 is SYDVKM. Trimming removed 3 bases from V and 9 bases from J; junction bases left unmatched: 11. This CDR3 is 15 amino acids long. This chain's CDR3 is CASSFERLAGPRQYF. The DNA for the CDR3 is TGTGCCAGCAGTTTTGAACGACTAGCGGGCCCGAGGCAGTACTTC. The entire variable domain, with the rest obtained from reference TRBV28 and TRBJ2-7, is as follows: DVKVTQSSRYLVKRTGEKVFLECVQDMDHENMFWYRQDPGLGLRLIYFSYDVKMKEKGDIPEGYSVSREKKERFSLILESASTNQTSMYLCASSFERLAGPRQYFGPGTRLTVT.

The sample holds many counts of this clonotype. V is TRBV6-2 or TRBV6-3 and J is TRBJ2-7; TRBD1 matches 12 bases. Germline-derived CDR1 and CDR2 are MNHEY and SVGEGT. The CDR3 runs 14 residues. Unmatched junction bases numbered 6, after V lost 8 bases and J lost 4 bases. CDR3 coding DNA: TGTGCCAGCCTGCCGGGACAGGGGGCGTACGAGCAGTACTTC. It yields the protein CASLPGQGAYEQYF.

Many counts were recorded for this clonotype. CDR3: CASSFQGGTNEKLFF. The CDR3 nucleotides read TGTGCCAGCAGCTTTCAGGGTGGCACTAATGAAAAACTGTTTTTT. The V gene is TRBV5-4, the J gene TRBJ1-4, with D possibly TRBD1 on 5 matching bases. Per germline, CDR1 SGHNT and CDR2 YYREEE (reference sequence). The CDR3 covers 15 residues. V gave up 2 bases and J gave up 2 bases, with 10 bases separating them.

This clonotype showed up just a few times. The chain combines TRBV24-1 with TRBJ2-5; D unresolved. Deletions cut 3 bases from V and 5 bases from J, with 15 bases between. CDR1 and CDR2 (germline): KGHDR, SFDVKD. The CDR3 sequence is 15 residues long. The CDR3 region has the DNA TGTGCCACCAGTGATCCCCCTTCTGGGGTGGAGACCCAGTACTTC. Translated: CATSDPPSGVETQYF.

This clonotype was detected many times. V usage is TRBV11-3 and J usage is TRBJ1-1; no clear D. From germline, CDR1 is SGHNT and CDR2 YENEEA. Deletions cut 4 bases from V and 0 bases from J, with 6 bases between. The CDR3 has 13 residues. The CDR3 DNA reads as TGTGCCAGCAGCTCTTTCATGAACACTGAAGCTTTCTTT. This sequence encodes CASSSFMNTEAFF.

CDR3 coding DNA: TGCGCCAGCAGCCGGGACCATAGCAATCAGCCCCAGCATTTT. Translating it yields CASSRDHSNQPQHF. The chain links TRBV4-3 to TRBJ1-5, with a possible D match to TRBD1 (5 bases). The germline V gene has CDR1 LGHNA and CDR2 YSLEER. The V end lost 4 bases, the J end lost 0 bases, and 7 bases lay between the germline ends. This CDR3 spans 14 amino acids.

This chain connects TRBV20-1 to TRBJ2-2; the match to TRBD1 covers 8 bases. The CDR3 totals 13 residues. J was trimmed by 3 bases and V by 5 bases; bases with no gene match: 2. Looked up from germline, CDR1 is DFQATT and CDR2 is SNEGSKA (reference sequence). The CDR3 coding sequence is TGCAGTGCTGTACAGGGGGACACCGGGGAGCTGTTTTTT. The encoded protein is CSAVQGDTGELFF.

This clonotype was seen more than once but under ten times. The chain employs TRBV28 and TRBJ1-2, with 12 bases aligning to TRBD1. V shed 4 bases, J shed 7 bases, and the junction held 10 bases outside the gene matches. The CDR3 runs 16 residues. Germline values: CDR1 MDHEN, CDR2 SYDVKM. As DNA, the CDR3 is TGTGCCAGCAGTTCCCCTGGAGGGGACAGGGGGCTTGGCTACACCTTC. Protein: CASSSPGGDRGLGYTF.

There are many counts of this clonotype. V and J are TRBV4-1 and TRBJ1-2; no definite D call. CDR3 length: 15 amino acids. The V gene's germline CDR1 is MGHRA and CDR2 YSYEKL. V was cut by 1 base and J by 8 bases, with 17 bases left in between. The CDR3 region has the DNA TGCGCCAGCAGCCAAGTGGGCACCCCTGTTTCGGGCTACACCTTC. This translates into CASSQVGTPVSGYTF.

This clonotype was detected ten times or more. The gene calls are TRBV28 and TRBJ1-4; D remains ambiguous. Trimming shortened V by 6 bases and J by 0 bases, and 8 bases separated the two germline ends. Germline CDR1 reads MDHEN; CDR2 reads SYDVKM. There are 14 residues in the CDR3. The CDR3 sequence: CASRRLTTNEKLFF. The CDR3 DNA reads TGTGCCAGCAGACGACTGACAACTAATGAAAAACTGTTTTTT.

This chain connects TRBV7-2 to TRBJ2-1; TRBD2 is a possible D gene (5 bases). The CDR3 consists of 15 residues. Per the germline V gene, CDR1 is SGHTA and CDR2 is FQGNSA. Trimming removed 6 bases from V and 0 bases from J, with 12 bases in between. The CDR3 DNA is TGTGCCAGCAGGCTGGGCGGGTACTCCTACAATGAGCAGTTCTTC. This translates into CASRLGGYSYNEQFF.

This chain's CDR3 is CASSFPPPGERGYTF. CDR3 DNA: TGTGCCAGCAGCTTTCCACCACCGGGGGAGAGAGGCTACACCTTC. This chain joins TRBV28 and TRBJ1-2; D possibly corresponds to TRBD1 (5 bases). CDR3 size: 15 residues. The germline V gene has CDR1 MDHEN and CDR2 SYDVKM. V was trimmed by 6 bases and J by 8 bases, leaving 22 bases between them.